The present T cell receptor beta chain was sequenced within a study of patients and donors after allogeneic stem cell transplantation. CDR1 and CDR2 from the germline V gene are KGHSH and LQKENI. The V end was cut by 6 bases, the J end by 4 bases, with 18 bases between. The CDR3 contains 16 residues. TCRdb processed the RT-PCR reads anew with MiXCR; each CDR3 protein has one entry. Among about 230,000 distinct CDR3 sequences listed, 12% to 15% were seen once. The clonotype comes from a human donor who was either an allogeneic HSCT recipient or a stem cell or donor lymphocyte infusion donor (not recorded which). It is not recorded whose cells these are; they may come from a transplant donor. The sequencing input was blood, either unsorted or a sorted T cell fraction (not recorded which). The V and J genes are TRBV18 and TRBJ2-2; possibly TRBD2 for D (6 bases). The DNA for the CDR3 is TGTGCCAGCTCGTTCTTAAGCGGGCCCGCCACCGGGGAGCTGTTTTTT. This translates into CASSFLSGPATGELFF.